This TCR beta chain was retrieved from a study of T cells in Graves' hyperthyroidism and ophthalmopathy. General observations from the study: The model predicted ophthalmopathy a median around 6 months before onset. Stable hyperthyroidism was told apart from ophthalmopathy by a model built on 13 V-J features. Blood also contained most expanded thyroid clonotypes above 0.001.

CDR1 is MNHEY and CDR2 is SVGEGT in the germline V gene. V was trimmed by 4 bases and J by 2 bases, leaving 12 bases between them. The CDR3 totals 15 residues. This clonotype was recorded at least ten times. Its antigen is undetermined. RNA transcripts were the template for amplifying TCR beta CDR3 regions. Using the HTBI primer set, a first-round RT-PCR was run on the TCR CDR3. TCRdb re-derived calls from the multiplex PCR reads in MiXCR, one entry per CDR3 protein. This table has almost 250,000 distinct CDR3 sequences, about 25% appearing once. The chain links TRBV6-2 or TRBV6-3 to TRBJ1-5; possible D gene TRBD1, 5 bases. The TCR sequence derives from a woman in her 40s with Graves' ophthalmopathy. Material for sequencing was blood. The CDR3 is CASSSALGGNQPQHF. The CDR3 coding sequence is TGTGCCAGCAGTTCCGCACTGGGGGGCAATCAGCCCCAGCATTTT.